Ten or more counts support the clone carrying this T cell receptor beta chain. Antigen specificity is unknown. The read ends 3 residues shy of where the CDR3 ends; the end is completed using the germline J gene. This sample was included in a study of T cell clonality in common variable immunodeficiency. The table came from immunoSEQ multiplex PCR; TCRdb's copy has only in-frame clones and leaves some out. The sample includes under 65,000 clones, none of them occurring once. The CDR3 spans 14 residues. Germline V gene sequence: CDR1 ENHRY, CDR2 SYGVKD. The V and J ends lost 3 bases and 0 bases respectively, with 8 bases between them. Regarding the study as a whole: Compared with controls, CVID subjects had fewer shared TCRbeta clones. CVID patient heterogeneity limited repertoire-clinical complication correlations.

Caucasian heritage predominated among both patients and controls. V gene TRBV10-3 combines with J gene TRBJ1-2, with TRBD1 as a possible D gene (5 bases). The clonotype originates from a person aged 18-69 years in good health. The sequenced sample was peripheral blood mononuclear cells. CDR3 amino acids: CAISDREANYGYTF. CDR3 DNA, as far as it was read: TGTGCCATCAGTGACAGGGAAGCTAACTATGGC.